What follows are 25 T cell receptor beta chains derived from one specimen sequenced in a study of CD8+CD57+ T cells in acquired aplastic anemia. CDR3 and TCR beta VDJ profiling relied on genomic DNA as the template. TCRdb reprocessed the reads via MiXCR and lists one record per CDR3 protein. The table includes about 180,000 distinct CDR3 sequences, nearly 50% detected once. Individuals selected for sequencing had exhibited CD8+CD57+ cell expansion on flow cytometry. The sample consisted of sorted CD4+, CD8+, or CD8+CD57+ T cells (not recorded which) from PBMCs. The receptors derive from a human donor with aplastic anemia.

The CDR3 sequence is CASSLDRDLKNSPLHF. CDR3 in DNA: TGCGCCAGCAGCCTAGACAGGGACTTAAAGAATTCACCCCTCCACTTT. The V call is TRBV5-1, the J call TRBJ1-6; 7 nucleotides align to TRBD1. Trimming removed 4 bases from V and 7 bases from J; junction bases left unmatched: 11. Germline CDR1 is SGHRS and CDR2 is YFSETQ. This CDR3 has 16 amino acids.

This chain links TRBV12-3 or TRBV12-4 with TRBJ2-1, with D possibly matching TRBD2 (5 bases). With 7 bases removed from V and 0 bases from J, the gap between germline ends came to 22 bases. The CDR3 runs 18 residues. Here the CDR3 DNA reads TGTGCCAGCATGGGAGATATGGGTAGTAGATACTCCTACAATGAGCAGTTCTTC. Translating gives CASMGDMGSRYSYNEQFF.

The chain uses TRBV29-1 and TRBJ2-7, with TRBD2 matching over 10 bases. V was clipped by 1 base and J by 4 bases; unmatched bases: 7. The length of the CDR3 is 15 residues. The germline gives CDR1 SQVTM, CDR2 ANQGSEA. The CDR3 sequence: CSVEGSPSGSYEQYF. CDR3 nucleotides: TGCAGCGTTGAAGGGTCTCCTAGCGGGAGTTACGAGCAGTACTTC.

This clonotype was observed at least ten times. The genes are TRBV20-1 and TRBJ1-1; perhaps TRBD1 as D (5 bases). The CDR3 is 17 amino acids. CDR1 is DFQATT, CDR2 SNEGSKA, per germline (reference sequence). Trimming removed 5 bases from V and 7 bases from J, with 29 bases in between. The CDR3 loop is CSAEEGVGFSPRDEAFF. The CDR3 DNA reads as TGCAGTGCTGAAGAAGGGGTCGGGTTCTCTCCTAGGGATGAAGCTTTCTTT.

This chain joins TRBV7-3 and TRBJ2-7; TRBD2 agrees at 14 bases. V lost 5 bases to trimming and J lost 2 bases; unmatched junction nucleotides: 23. From germline, CDR1 is SGHTA and CDR2 FQGTGA. This CDR3 is built from 22 residues. The CDR3 loop is CASSLKGTSGGPIAGSTYEQYF. Here the CDR3 DNA reads TGTGCCAGCAGCCTAAAGGGGACTAGCGGGGGCCCGATCGCCGGTAGCACCTACGAGCAGTACTTC.

This clonotype was seen repeatedly, ten times or more. V is TRBV5-6 and J is TRBJ2-3; 8 bases match TRBD1. J gave up 8 bases and V 0 bases, and 8 bases lay outside the gene matches. Germline V lookup: CDR1 SGHDT, CDR2 YYEEEE. The CDR3 has 15 residues. CDR3 protein: CASSLVQGARGTQYF. The CDR3 coding sequence is TGTGCCAGCAGCTTGGTTCAGGGGGCGCGGGGTACGCAGTATTTT.

This clonotype was detected many times. This rearrangement joins TRBV12-3 or TRBV12-4 to TRBJ2-1; 9 nucleotides align to TRBD2. V trimming: 1 base; J trimming: 4 bases; junction bases outside the gene matches: 2. The CDR3 is 15 residues long. CDR3 bases: TGTGCCAGCAGTTTAGGGACTAGCGCGTACAATGAGCAGTTCTTC. Translated: CASSLGTSAYNEQFF.

This clonotype was seen many times. The chain joins TRBV20-1 to TRBJ1-2; D gene ambiguous. From germline, CDR1 is DFQATT and CDR2 SNEGSKA (reference sequence). Deletions cut 6 bases from V and 8 bases from J, with 13 bases between. The CDR3 consists of 11 residues. The CDR3, as DNA: TGCAGTGCGCCTCAACAACAGGGCTACACCTTC. The encoded protein is CSAPQQQGYTF.

Ten or more counts support this clonotype. This chain connects TRBV3-1 to TRBJ2-7, with D perhaps matching TRBD2 (6 bases). This CDR3 spans 14 amino acids. The germline V gene has CDR1 LGHDT and CDR2 YNNKEL (reference sequence). V was trimmed by 1 base and J by 4 bases, leaving 11 bases between them. This CDR3 is CASSQALASYEQYF. The CDR3 region has the DNA TGTGCCAGCAGCCAAGCTCTAGCGTCTTACGAGCAGTACTTC.

The sample holds many counts of this clonotype. The chain couples TRBV20-1 to TRBJ1-1, with a tentative D call TRBD1 (6 bases). Deletions cut 0 bases from V and 5 bases from J, with 16 bases between. Per the germline V gene, CDR1 is DFQATT and CDR2 is SNEGSKA (reference sequence). The length of the CDR3 is 15 residues. CDR3 nucleotides: TGCAGTGCTAGAGATCCAGGGGCTGGGGAAACTGAAGCTTTCTTT. This encodes CSARDPGAGETEAFF.

V gene TRBV6-5 combines with J gene TRBJ2-2, with 8 bases fitting TRBD1. Germline V gene sequence: CDR1 MNHEY, CDR2 SVGAGI. The V gene end was trimmed by 2 bases and the J gene end by 1 base; junction bases not matched to a gene: 0. The CDR3 has 15 residues. CDR3 in amino acids: CASSYDRGNTGELFF. DNA for the CDR3: TGTGCCAGCAGTTACGACAGGGGGAACACCGGGGAGCTGTTTTTT.

The chain links TRBV6-4 to TRBJ1-6, with unresolved D. Germline V gives CDR1 MRHNA, CDR2 SNTAGT. Trimming cost V 1 base and J 11 bases, with 12 bases left between them. The length of the CDR3 is 14 residues. For the CDR3, the DNA is TGTGCCAGCAGTGACTATGAGGGTAGTGCACCCCTCCACTTT. This encodes CASSDYEGSAPLHF.

CDR3 DNA: TGTGCCAGCAGCTTGGGCATGGGGCTACAGCAAGAGACCCAGTACTTC. Protein: CASSLGMGLQQETQYF. The rearrangement links TRBV5-6 to TRBJ2-5; TRBD1 is a possible D gene (5 bases). V lost 0 bases and J lost 2, with 14 bases in between. The CDR3 has 16 amino acids. The germline V gene has CDR1 SGHDT and CDR2 YYEEEE.

In this sample, this clonotype turned up many times. The chain links TRBV6-1 to TRBJ2-7; D possibly matches TRBD1 or TRBD2 (5 bases each). The CDR3 totals 15 residues. Germline lookup yields CDR1 MNHNS and CDR2 SASEGT. V lost 7 bases and J lost 0, with 16 bases in between. As DNA, the CDR3 is TGTGCCAGCACAAAGGCCGCCGGGACCTCCTACGAGCAGTACTTC. It encodes CASTKAAGTSYEQYF.

The chain uses TRBV14 and TRBJ1-3; unclear D gene. Trimming shortened V by 2 bases and J by 4 bases, and 9 bases separated the two germline ends. The CDR3 extends over 14 amino acids. In germline, CDR1 is SGHDN, CDR2 FVKESK. CDR3 loop: CASSQLGIGNTIYF. The CDR3 DNA is TGTGCCAGCAGCCAATTAGGGATCGGAAACACCATATATTTT.

The chain uses TRBV19 and TRBJ1-6; 8 bases are a match to TRBD1. Germline V gene lookup returns CDR1 LNHDA and CDR2 SQIVND (reference sequence). The CDR3 consists of 13 residues. V lost 8 bases, J lost 9 bases, and 6 bases stayed unmatched. CDR3 sequence: CASDSGGASPLHF. The CDR3 DNA sequence: TGTGCCAGTGATTCAGGGGGCGCTTCACCCCTCCACTTT.

The chain recombines TRBV10-3 with TRBJ2-7; TRBD2 matches 11 bases. V lost 4 bases to trimming and J lost 2 bases; unmatched junction nucleotides: 4. The germline CDR1 and CDR2 sequences are ENHRY and SYGVKD. The CDR3 runs to 15 residues. The CDR3 DNA is TGTGCCATCAGTGGAGGGACTAGCGGACCCTACGAGCAGTACTTC. Translating it yields CAISGGTSGPYEQYF.

The sample holds many counts of this clonotype. This chain links TRBV15 with TRBJ2-2, with TRBD1 matching 8 bases. J lost 4 bases, V lost 0 bases, and 7 bases had no gene match. The germline gives CDR1 LNHNV, CDR2 YYDKDF (reference sequence). The CDR3 sequence is 17 residues long. CDR3 residues: CATSRDRRQGTTGELFF. In DNA, the CDR3 is TGTGCCACCAGCAGAGATCGCAGACAGGGGACCACCGGGGAGCTGTTTTTT.

The V and J genes are TRBV27 and TRBJ1-5, with 10 bases matching TRBD1. V lost 3 bases, J lost 5 bases, and 4 bases stayed unmatched. The CDR3 has 15 amino acids. Per germline, CDR1 MNHEY and CDR2 SMNVEV (reference sequence). The CDR3, as DNA: TGTGCCAGCAGTTTTTGGGGGACAGGGGATCAGCCCCAGCATTTT. Translating gives CASSFWGTGDQPQHF.

The table lists this clonotype with a count of one. The chain links TRBV20-1 to TRBJ1-4, with 8 bases lining up with TRBD1. The CDR3 covers 13 residues. CDR1 is DFQATT, CDR2 SNEGSKA, per germline (reference sequence). The J segment lost 4 bases and the V segment lost 4 bases, leaving 2 bases of the junction unmatched. The CDR3 sequence is CSANGQGNEKLFF. In DNA, the CDR3 is TGCAGTGCTAATGGACAGGGTAATGAAAAACTGTTTTTT.

The V gene is TRBV10-3, the J gene TRBJ1-5; D uncertain. The germline gives CDR1 ENHRY, CDR2 SYGVKD. CDR3 length: 14 amino acids. The germline V and J ends were trimmed by 0 bases and 7 bases, with 10 bases remaining between them. The CDR3 coding sequence is TGTGCCATCAGTGAGTCGAGGTGGACCCAGCCCCAGCATTTT. Encoded protein: CAISESRWTQPQHF.

CDR3 amino acids: CASAAGPRTDTQYF. The DNA for the CDR3 is TGTGCCAGCGCCGCGGGGCCACGCACAGATACGCAGTATTTT. V is TRBV6-1 and J is TRBJ2-3, with D perhaps matching TRBD2 (6 bases). The CDR3 runs 14 residues. Trimming cost V 8 bases and J 1 base, with 13 bases left between them. The V gene's germline CDR1 is MNHNS and CDR2 SASEGT.

This clonotype has ten or more counts. The rearrangement joins TRBV5-1 to TRBJ2-5; a possible D gene is TRBD2 (5 bases). Between the trimmed V and J ends, which lost 0 bases and 2 bases, there was a span of 11 bases. Germline V gene data show CDR1 as SGHRS and CDR2 as YFSETQ. This CDR3 has 15 amino acids. This CDR3 is CASSLGRLAQETQYF. CDR3 nucleotides: TGCGCCAGCAGCTTGGGTCGGCTAGCTCAAGAGACCCAGTACTTC.

The chain joins TRBV20-1 to TRBJ2-3; D is unresolved. CDR3 length equals 11 residues. The V end was cut by 6 bases, the J end by 0 bases, with 4 bases between. Germline V lookup: CDR1 DFQATT, CDR2 SNEGSKA (reference sequence). CDR3 region: CSAESTDTQYF. In DNA, the CDR3 is TGCAGTGCAGAGAGCACAGATACGCAGTATTTT.

The V gene is TRBV10-1, the J gene TRBJ1-6, with D hard to call. In germline, CDR1 is WNHNN, CDR2 SYGVQD (reference sequence). The CDR3 contains 14 residues. V dropped 3 bases and J dropped 1 base, with 4 bases sitting between them. The CDR3 loop is CASSDGSYNSPLHF. Here the CDR3 DNA reads TGCGCCAGCAGTGACGGTTCCTATAATTCACCCCTCCACTTT.